The 17 T cell receptor beta chains presented below share a single source sample, sequenced in a study of blood T cell repertoires in COVID-19. This table comes from immunoSEQ multiplex PCR, and its TCRdb copy is limited to in-frame clones, with some not included. The sample records approximately 100,000 clones, approximately 87% being singletons. The sample taken for sequencing was peripheral blood. All receptors derive from a human donor in a cohort sampled during active or convalescent COVID-19.

In its sample, this clone was seen once. The chain carries TRBV5-1 and TRBJ2-6; 7 bases align to TRBD1. The V segment lost 3 bases and the J segment 0 bases; nucleotides outside the gene matches: 3. The CDR3 extends over 16 amino acids. In germline, CDR1 is SGHRS, CDR2 YFSETQ. This CDR3 reads CASSWTGSSGANVLTF. CDR3 sequence (DNA): TGCGCCAGCAGCTGGACAGGATCCTCTGGGGCCAACGTCCTGACTTTC.

The rearrangement uses TRBV6-2 or TRBV6-3 and TRBJ1-5; 9 bases align to TRBD1. The germline V gene encodes CDR1 MNHEY and CDR2 SVGEGT. CDR3 size: 16 residues. Losses at the gene ends were 6 bases for V and 5 bases for J; bases not matched to a gene: 11. In DNA form, the CDR3 reads TGTGCCAGCAGCCGCCCCCCTGACAGGGGGGATCAGCCCCAGCATTTT. Encoded protein: CASSRPPDRGDQPQHF.

The CDR3 region is CAWSLGQAAIETQYF. The CDR3 nucleotides are TGTGCCTGGAGTCTAGGACAGGCGGCTATAGAGACCCAGTACTTC. The genes are TRBV30 and TRBJ2-5; 7 bases match TRBD1. Germline trimming cut 2 bases from V and 4 bases from J; bases unmatched to any gene: 10. In germline, CDR1 is GTSNPN, CDR2 SVGIG (reference sequence). This CDR3 comprises 15 residues.

This clone came up a few times. The chain uses TRBV7-6 and TRBJ2-3; no clear D. CDR1 is SGHVS, CDR2 FNYEAQ, per germline. This CDR3 comprises 17 residues. The V end lost 1 base, the J end lost 2 bases, and 16 bases lay between the germline ends. The CDR3 bases are TGTGCCAGCAGCTTAGAAGGTAGCCCACCACTCACAGATACGCAGTATTTT. It codes for CASSLEGSPPLTDTQYF.

The chain uses TRBV6-5 and TRBJ2-7; 9 nucleotides agree with TRBD1. V shed 7 bases and J 5 bases; nucleotides not matched to a gene: 6. The CDR3 is made up of 13 amino acids. The V gene's germline CDR1 is MNHEY and CDR2 SVGAGI. For the CDR3, the DNA is TGTGCCAGCAATACGGGACAGGGAAACGAGCAGTACTTC. As protein: CASNTGQGNEQYF.

V usage is TRBV9 and J usage is TRBJ1-2; weak D call: TRBD1 (5 bases). V dropped 3 bases and J dropped 7 bases, with 22 bases sitting between them. The CDR3 runs to 16 residues. Germline CDR1 reads SGDLS; CDR2 reads YYNGEE. CDR3 sequence reads: CASSGQGGLLVGGYTF. Here the CDR3 DNA reads TGTGCCAGCAGCGGGCAGGGAGGGTTGTTGGTTGGTGGCTACACCTTC.

The genes are TRBV19 and TRBJ1-5, with TRBD1 as a possible D gene (5 bases). Germline V CDR1 and CDR2: LNHDA, SQIVND (reference sequence). The ends were cut back, 2 bases at V and 6 bases at J, with 17 bases in the middle. This CDR3 has 16 residues. In DNA, the CDR3 is TGTGCCAGTAGTATATCGGGGGGAGAGCGCCGTCAGCCCCAGCATTTT. Protein product: CASSISGGERRQPQHF. The full variable domain, its missing parts supplied by reference TRBV19 and TRBJ1-5, is DGGITQSPKYLFRKEGQNVTLSCEQNLNHDAMYWYRQDPGQGLRLIYYSQIVNDFQKGDIAEGYSVSREKKESFPLTVTSAQKNPTAFYLCASSISGGERRQPQHFGDGTRLSIL.

V and J are TRBV6-5 and TRBJ2-3; no clear D gene. V shed 4 bases and J shed 0 bases, with 8 bases lying between them. Germline loops: CDR1 MNHEY, CDR2 SVGAGI. CDR3 length equals 14 residues. CDR3: CASSSLTSTDTQYF. As DNA, the CDR3 is TGTGCCAGCAGTTCTCTGACTAGCACAGATACGCAGTATTTT.

The chain recombines TRBV6-2 or TRBV6-3 with TRBJ1-1, with TRBD1 identical over 8 bases. Losses at the gene ends were 6 bases for V and 2 bases for J; bases not matched to a gene: 14. In germline, CDR1 is MNHEY, CDR2 SVGEGT. This CDR3 is 17 amino acids long. The CDR3 DNA reads as TGTGCCAGCAGCCCTAGACAGGGGTCAATGGGAAACACTGAAGCTTTCTTT. Residues: CASSPRQGSMGNTEAFF.

V gene TRBV28 combines with J gene TRBJ1-1, with a possible D match to TRBD1 (6 bases). Germline V gene sequence: CDR1 MDHEN, CDR2 SYDVKM. This CDR3 contains 15 residues. The V and J ends lost 4 bases and 1 base respectively, with 13 bases between them. The CDR3 loop reads CASSSHGGQNTEAFF. The CDR3 region has the DNA TGTGCCAGCAGTTCGCATGGGGGACAGAACACTGAAGCTTTCTTT.

V gene TRBV7-7 combines with J gene TRBJ2-2; the D gene is possibly TRBD1 (5 bases). The CDR3 is 16 amino acids. V gave up 5 bases and J gave up 2 bases, with 15 bases separating them. The germline CDR1 and CDR2 sequences are SSHAT and FNYEAQ (reference sequence). The CDR3 DNA sequence: TGTGCCAGCAGCCCTAACAGGAGCCCTAACACCGGGGAGCTGTTTTTT. This sequence encodes CASSPNRSPNTGELFF.

The chain uses TRBV19 and TRBJ1-6; TRBD1 matches 9 bases. Germline V gene data show CDR1 as LNHDA and CDR2 as SQIVND (reference sequence). V dropped 3 bases and J dropped 7; count of bases not matched to a gene: 7. The CDR3 runs 16 residues. CDR3 nucleotides: TGTGCCAGTAGTATCGGCCCGGGACAGGGAAATTCACCCCTCCACTTT. Its protein product is CASSIGPGQGNSPLHF.

This chain links TRBV5-6 with TRBJ1-6; D remains unclear. Trimming removed 4 bases from V and 7 bases from J, with 9 bases in between. The germline gives CDR1 SGHDT, CDR2 YYEEEE. This CDR3 has 13 residues. CDR3 nucleotides: TGTGCCAGCAGCCCCGGGAGGAATTCACCCCTCCACTTT. This encodes CASSPGRNSPLHF.

The chain combines TRBV19 with TRBJ2-1; no reliable D call. This CDR3 comprises 17 residues. Germline assignment: CDR1 LNHDA and CDR2 SQIVND (reference sequence). With 0 bases removed from V and 0 bases from J, the gap between germline ends came to 12 bases. CDR3 DNA sequence: TGTGCCAGTAGTATAGATCCCCCGTCGAGCTCCTACAATGAGCAGTTCTTC. This gives the protein CASSIDPPSSSYNEQFF.

The chain employs TRBV5-4 and TRBJ2-2, with no clear D. There are 13 residues in the CDR3. Trimming removed 4 bases at V and 5 bases at J, with 9 bases between. The germline V gene encodes CDR1 SGHNT and CDR2 YYREEE (reference sequence). The CDR3 DNA reads as TGTGCCAGCAGCCGGTTCCATACCGGGGAGCTGTTTTTT. As protein: CASSRFHTGELFF.

The V call is TRBV10-3, the J call TRBJ1-1; D is uncertain. This CDR3 is built from 14 residues. Germline-derived CDR1 and CDR2 are ENHRY and SYGVKD. The germline V and J ends were trimmed by 8 bases and 4 bases, with 17 bases remaining between them. The CDR3 is CAIRMTTEFTEAFF. CDR3 DNA: TGTGCCATCCGTATGACGACGGAGTTCACTGAAGCTTTCTTT.

The chain uses TRBV6-5 and TRBJ2-1, with 7 bases identical to TRBD2. This CDR3 contains 14 residues. CDR1 is MNHEY, CDR2 SVGAGI, per germline. With 6 bases clipped from V and 4 bases from J, the junction kept 6 bases outside the gene matches. CDR3 in amino acids: CASSPWGGYNEQFF. In nucleotides, the CDR3 is TGTGCCAGCAGCCCCTGGGGAGGGTACAATGAGCAGTTCTTC.